The following is a T cell receptor (beta chain) sequence with its context. Its antigen is as yet unknown. V was clipped by 6 bases and J by 1 base; unmatched bases: 5. Germline CDR1 SGHVS, CDR2 FQNEAQ. CDR3 length equals 15 residues. Vbeta (60) and Jbeta (13) primers were used in the PCR. Measured with immunoSEQ multiplex PCR; TCRdb has only the in-frame clones, and not every one. The table has roughly 200,000 clones, roughly four fifths seen once; the top ten hold more than 0.45%. The sample originates from a study of cytomegalovirus exposure and HLA in healthy donors. Study-level findings and limits: By a later analysis, the bulk of CMV-associated TCR beta chains appeared HLA-restricted.

The sequence was collected from a woman in her thirties or forties in good health and CMV-seronegative. This chain connects TRBV7-8 to TRBJ1-3; 8 positions agree with TRBD1. Sequenced material: PBMCs. CDR3 bases: TGTGCCAGCAGTACAGGGGGAAATTCTGGAAACACCATATATTTT. Its translation: CASSTGGNSGNTIYF.